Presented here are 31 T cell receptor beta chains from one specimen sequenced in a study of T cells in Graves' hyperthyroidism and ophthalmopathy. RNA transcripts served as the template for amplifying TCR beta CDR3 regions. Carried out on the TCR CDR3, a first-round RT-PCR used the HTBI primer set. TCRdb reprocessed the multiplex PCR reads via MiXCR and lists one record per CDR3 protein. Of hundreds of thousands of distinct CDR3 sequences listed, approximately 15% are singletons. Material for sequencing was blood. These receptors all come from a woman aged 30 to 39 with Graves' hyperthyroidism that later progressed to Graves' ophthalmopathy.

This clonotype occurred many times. CDR3: CASSEGGHHQETQYF. The CDR3 DNA reads as TGTGCCAGCAGTGAAGGGGGACATCACCAAGAGACCCAGTACTTC. V gene TRBV6-1 combines with J gene TRBJ2-5, with D possibly TRBD1 on 6 matching bases. V lost 1 base and J lost 0, with 9 bases in between. The CDR3 is 15 amino acids. Germline CDR1 is MNHNS and CDR2 is SASEGT.

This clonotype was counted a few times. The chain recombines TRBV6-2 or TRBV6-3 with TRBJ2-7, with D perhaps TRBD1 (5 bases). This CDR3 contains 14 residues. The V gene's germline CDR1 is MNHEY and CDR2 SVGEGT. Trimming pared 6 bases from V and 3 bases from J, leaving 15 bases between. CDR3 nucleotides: TGTGCCAGCAGCAACAGGTTCCCCAACTACGAGCAGTACTTC. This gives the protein CASSNRFPNYEQYF.

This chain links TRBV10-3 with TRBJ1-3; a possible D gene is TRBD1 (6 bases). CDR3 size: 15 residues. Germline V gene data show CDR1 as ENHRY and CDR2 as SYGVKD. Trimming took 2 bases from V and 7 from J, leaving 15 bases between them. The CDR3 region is CAISELGAGGNTIYF. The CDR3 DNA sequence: TGTGCCATCAGTGAGCTGGGGGCAGGAGGGAACACCATATATTTT.

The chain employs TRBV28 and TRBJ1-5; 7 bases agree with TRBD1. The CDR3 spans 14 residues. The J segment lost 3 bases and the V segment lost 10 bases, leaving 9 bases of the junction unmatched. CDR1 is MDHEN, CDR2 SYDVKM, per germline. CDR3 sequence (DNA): TGTGCCACCTCCCCGACAGGGTCCAATCAGCCCCAGCATTTT. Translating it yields CATSPTGSNQPQHF.

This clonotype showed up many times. CDR3 DNA sequence: TGTGCCAGCAGCTTGCTAGCGGGCCTTGGGGATGAGCAGTTCTTC. Protein: CASSLLAGLGDEQFF. The chain employs TRBV7-9 and TRBJ2-1; 8 nucleotides line up with TRBD2. Per germline, CDR1 SEHNR and CDR2 FQNEAQ (reference sequence). The CDR3 sequence is 15 residues long. J was trimmed by 8 bases and V by 3 bases; bases with no gene match: 9.

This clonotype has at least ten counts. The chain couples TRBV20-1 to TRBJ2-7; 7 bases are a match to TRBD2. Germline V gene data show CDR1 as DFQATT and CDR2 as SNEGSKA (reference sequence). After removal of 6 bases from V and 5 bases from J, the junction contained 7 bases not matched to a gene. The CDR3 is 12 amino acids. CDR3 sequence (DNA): TGCAGTGCCAAGAGAGGGAGGGACGAGCAGTACTTC. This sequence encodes CSAKRGRDEQYF.

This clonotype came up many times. In DNA form, the CDR3 reads TGTGCCAGCAGCCAAGGATTGGTTAGGGACCTAAATGAAAAACTGTTTTTT. Translating it yields CASSQGLVRDLNEKLFF. The chain joins TRBV3-1 to TRBJ1-4, with D maybe TRBD1 (5 bases). CDR3 length equals 17 residues. Germline CDR1 LGHDT, CDR2 YNNKEL (reference sequence). The germline V and J ends were trimmed by 1 base and 5 bases, with 17 bases remaining between them.

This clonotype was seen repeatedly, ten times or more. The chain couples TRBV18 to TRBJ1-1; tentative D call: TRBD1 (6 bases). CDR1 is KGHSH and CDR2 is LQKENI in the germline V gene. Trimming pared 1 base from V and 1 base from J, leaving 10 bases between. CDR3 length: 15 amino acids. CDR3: CASSPQTGQNTEAFF. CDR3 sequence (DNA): TGTGCCAGCTCACCACAGACAGGACAGAACACTGAAGCTTTCTTT.

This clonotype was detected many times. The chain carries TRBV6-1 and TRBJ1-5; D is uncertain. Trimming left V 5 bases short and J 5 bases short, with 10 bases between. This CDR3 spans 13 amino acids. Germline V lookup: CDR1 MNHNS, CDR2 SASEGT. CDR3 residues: CASSLVRDQPQHF. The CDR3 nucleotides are TGTGCCAGCAGTTTGGTCAGAGATCAGCCCCAGCATTTT.

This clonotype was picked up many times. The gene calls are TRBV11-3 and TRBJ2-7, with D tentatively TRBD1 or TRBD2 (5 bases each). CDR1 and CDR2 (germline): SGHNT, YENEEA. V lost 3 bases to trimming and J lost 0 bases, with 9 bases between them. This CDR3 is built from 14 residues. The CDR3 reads CASSLGDFSYEQYF. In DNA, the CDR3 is TGTGCCAGCAGCTTGGGGGATTTCTCCTACGAGCAGTACTTC.

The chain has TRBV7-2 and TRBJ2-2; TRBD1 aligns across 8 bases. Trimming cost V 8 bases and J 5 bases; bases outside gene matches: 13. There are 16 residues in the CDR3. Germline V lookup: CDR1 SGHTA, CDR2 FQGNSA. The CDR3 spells CASAPSGTGNTGELFF. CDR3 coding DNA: TGTGCCAGCGCCCCCTCCGGGACAGGAAATACCGGGGAGCTGTTTTTT. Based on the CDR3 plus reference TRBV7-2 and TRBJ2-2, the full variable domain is GAGVSQSPSNKVTEKGKDVELRCDPISGHTALYWYRQSLGQGLEFLIYFQGNSAPDKSGLPSDRFSAERTGGSVSTLTIQRTQQEDSAVYLCASAPSGTGNTGELFFGEGSRLTVL.

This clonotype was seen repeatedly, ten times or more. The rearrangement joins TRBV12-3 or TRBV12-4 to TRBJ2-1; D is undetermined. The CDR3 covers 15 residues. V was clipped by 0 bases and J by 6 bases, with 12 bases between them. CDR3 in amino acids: CASSLAKDGTNEQFF. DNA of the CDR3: TGTGCCAGCAGTTTAGCAAAGGACGGTACCAATGAGCAGTTCTTC.

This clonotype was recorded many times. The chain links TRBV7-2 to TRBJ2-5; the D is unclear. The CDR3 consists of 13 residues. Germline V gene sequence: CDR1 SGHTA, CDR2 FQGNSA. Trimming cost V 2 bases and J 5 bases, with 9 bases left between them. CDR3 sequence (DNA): TGTGCCAGCAGCTTACAACCCCACGAGACCCAGTACTTC. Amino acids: CASSLQPHETQYF.

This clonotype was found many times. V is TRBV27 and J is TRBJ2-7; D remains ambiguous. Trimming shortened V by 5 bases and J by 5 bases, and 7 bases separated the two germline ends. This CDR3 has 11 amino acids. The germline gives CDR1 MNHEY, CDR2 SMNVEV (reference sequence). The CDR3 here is CASSHGDEQYF. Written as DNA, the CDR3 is TGTGCCAGCAGTCACGGTGACGAGCAGTACTTC.

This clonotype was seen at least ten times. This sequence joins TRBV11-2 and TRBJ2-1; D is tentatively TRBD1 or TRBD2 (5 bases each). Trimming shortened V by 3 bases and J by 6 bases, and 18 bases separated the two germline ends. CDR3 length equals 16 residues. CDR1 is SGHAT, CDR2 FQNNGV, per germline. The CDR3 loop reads CASSFSIAGSGNEQFF. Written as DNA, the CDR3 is TGTGCCAGCAGCTTTTCCATAGCAGGGAGCGGCAATGAGCAGTTCTTC. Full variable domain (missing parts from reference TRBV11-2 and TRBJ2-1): EAGVAQSPRYKIIEKRQSVAFWCNPISGHATLYWYQQILGQGPKLLIQFQNNGVVDDSQLPKDRFSAERLKGVDSTLKIQPAKLEDSAVYLCASSFSIAGSGNEQFFGPGTRLTVL.

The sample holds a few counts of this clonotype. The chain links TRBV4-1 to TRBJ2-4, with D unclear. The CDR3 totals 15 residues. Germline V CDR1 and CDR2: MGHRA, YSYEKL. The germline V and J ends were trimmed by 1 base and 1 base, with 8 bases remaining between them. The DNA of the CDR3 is TGCGCCAGCAGCCAAGTGGGTAGGGCCAAAAACATTCAGTACTTC. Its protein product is CASSQVGRAKNIQYF.

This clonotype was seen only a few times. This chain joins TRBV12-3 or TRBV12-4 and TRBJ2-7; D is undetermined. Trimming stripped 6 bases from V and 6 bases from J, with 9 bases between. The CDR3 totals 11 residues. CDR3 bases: TGTGCCAGCAGCTATACCTCCGAGCAGTACTTC. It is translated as CASSYTSEQYF.

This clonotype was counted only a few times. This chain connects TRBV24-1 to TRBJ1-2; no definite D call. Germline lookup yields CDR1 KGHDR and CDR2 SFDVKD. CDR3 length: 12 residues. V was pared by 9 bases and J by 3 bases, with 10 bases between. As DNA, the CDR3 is TGTGCCACCGAGAATTCAGACTATGGCTACACCTTC. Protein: CATENSDYGYTF.

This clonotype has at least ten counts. CDR3 sequence reads: CASSEYGQGRQETQYF. Written as DNA, the CDR3 is TGTGCCAGCAGTGAATATGGGCAGGGTAGGCAAGAGACCCAGTACTTC. This chain connects TRBV6-1 to TRBJ2-5; D perhaps matches TRBD1 (5 bases). Germline lookup yields CDR1 MNHNS and CDR2 SASEGT. V lost 2 bases and J 2 bases, leaving 15 bases between the germline ends. The CDR3 sequence is 16 residues long.

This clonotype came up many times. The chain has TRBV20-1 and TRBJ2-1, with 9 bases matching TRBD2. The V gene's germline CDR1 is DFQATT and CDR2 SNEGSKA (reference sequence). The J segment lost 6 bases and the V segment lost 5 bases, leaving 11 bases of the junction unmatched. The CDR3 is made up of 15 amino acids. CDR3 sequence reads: CSALAGTSKGNEQFF. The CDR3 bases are TGCAGTGCTCTTGCCGGGACTAGCAAAGGCAATGAGCAGTTCTTC.

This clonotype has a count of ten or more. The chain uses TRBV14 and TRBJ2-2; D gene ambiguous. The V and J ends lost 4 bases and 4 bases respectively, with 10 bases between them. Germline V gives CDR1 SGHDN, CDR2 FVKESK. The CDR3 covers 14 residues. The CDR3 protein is CASSLNVGTGELFF. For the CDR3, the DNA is TGTGCCAGCAGCCTCAATGTAGGCACCGGGGAGCTGTTTTTT.

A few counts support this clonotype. CDR3: CAISDKGLPQPQHF. The CDR3 DNA follows: TGTGCCATCAGTGATAAGGGGCTTCCCCAGCCCCAGCATTTT. The chain recombines TRBV10-3 with TRBJ1-5; D possibly corresponds to TRBD1 (5 bases). The CDR3 loop spans 14 amino acids. The germline V gene has CDR1 ENHRY and CDR2 SYGVKD. V was clipped by 3 bases and J by 7 bases, with 13 bases between them.

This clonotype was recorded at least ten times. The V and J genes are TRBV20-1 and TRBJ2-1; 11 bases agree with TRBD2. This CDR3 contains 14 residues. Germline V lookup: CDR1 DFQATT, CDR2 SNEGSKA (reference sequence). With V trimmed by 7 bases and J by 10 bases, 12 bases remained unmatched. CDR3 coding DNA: TGCAGTGGGGCGCGCACTAGCGGGAGTCGGGAGCAGTTCTTC. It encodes CSGARTSGSREQFF.

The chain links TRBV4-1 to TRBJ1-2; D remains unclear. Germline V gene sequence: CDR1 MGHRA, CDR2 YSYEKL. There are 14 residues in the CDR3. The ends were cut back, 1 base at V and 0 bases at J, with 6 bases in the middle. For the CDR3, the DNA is TGCGCCAGCAGCCAAGTTATATCTAACTATGGCTACACCTTC. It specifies CASSQVISNYGYTF.

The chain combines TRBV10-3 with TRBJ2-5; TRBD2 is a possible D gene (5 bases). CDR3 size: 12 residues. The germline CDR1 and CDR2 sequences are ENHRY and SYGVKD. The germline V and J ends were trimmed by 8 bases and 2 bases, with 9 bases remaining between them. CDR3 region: CAIRGEQETQYF. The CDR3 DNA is TGTGCCATCCGGGGTGAACAAGAGACCCAGTACTTC.

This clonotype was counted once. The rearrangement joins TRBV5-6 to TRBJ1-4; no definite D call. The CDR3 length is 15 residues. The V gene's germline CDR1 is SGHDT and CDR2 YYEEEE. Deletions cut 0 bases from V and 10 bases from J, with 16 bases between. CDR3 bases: TGTGCCAGCAGCTTGGGGGCCGCCCTCGTGGGAAAACTGTTTTTT. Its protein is CASSLGAALVGKLFF.

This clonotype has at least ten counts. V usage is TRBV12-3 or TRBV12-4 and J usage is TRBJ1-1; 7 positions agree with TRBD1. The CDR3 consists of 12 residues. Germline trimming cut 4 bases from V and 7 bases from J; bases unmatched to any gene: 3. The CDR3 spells CASSSGTVEAFF. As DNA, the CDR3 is TGTGCCAGCAGTTCCGGGACAGTTGAAGCTTTCTTT.

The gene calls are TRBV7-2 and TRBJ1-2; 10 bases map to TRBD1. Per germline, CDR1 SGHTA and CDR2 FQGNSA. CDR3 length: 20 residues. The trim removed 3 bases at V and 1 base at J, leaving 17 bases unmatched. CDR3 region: CASSLLPGARDRGFNYGYTF. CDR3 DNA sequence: TGTGCCAGCAGCTTGCTACCGGGGGCCCGGGACAGGGGATTTAACTATGGCTACACCTTC. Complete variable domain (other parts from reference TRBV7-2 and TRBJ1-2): GAGVSQSPSNKVTEKGKDVELRCDPISGHTALYWYRQSLGQGLEFLIYFQGNSAPDKSGLPSDRFSAERTGGSVSTLTIQRTQQEDSAVYLCASSLLPGARDRGFNYGYTFGSGTRLTVV.

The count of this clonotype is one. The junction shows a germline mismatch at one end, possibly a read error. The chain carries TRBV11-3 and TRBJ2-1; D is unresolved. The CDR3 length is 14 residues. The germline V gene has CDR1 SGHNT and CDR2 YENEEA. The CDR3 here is CASSLVSSYHEQFF. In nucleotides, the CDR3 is TGTGCCAGCAGCTTAGTAAGCTCCTACCATGAGCAGTTTTTC.

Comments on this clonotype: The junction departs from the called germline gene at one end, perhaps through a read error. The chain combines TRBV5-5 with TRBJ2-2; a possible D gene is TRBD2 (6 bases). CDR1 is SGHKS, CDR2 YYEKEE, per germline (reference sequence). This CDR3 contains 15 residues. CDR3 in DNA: TGTGCCAGCAGCTTGGTGCTAGCGAACACTGGGGAGCTGTTTTTT. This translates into CASSLVLANTGELFF. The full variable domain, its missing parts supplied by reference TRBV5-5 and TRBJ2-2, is DAGVTQSPTHLIKTRGQQVTLRCSPISGHKSVSWYQQVLGQGPQFIFQYYEKEERGRGNFPDRFSARQFPNYSSELNVNALLLGDSALYLCASSLVLANTGELFFGEGSRLTVL.

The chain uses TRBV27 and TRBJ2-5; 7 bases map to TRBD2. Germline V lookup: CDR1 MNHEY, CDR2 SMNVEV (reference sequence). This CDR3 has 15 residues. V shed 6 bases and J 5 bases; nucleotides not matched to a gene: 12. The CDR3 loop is CASSRVVSGRETQYF. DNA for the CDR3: TGTGCCAGCAGCCGAGTCGTTAGCGGGCGGGAGACCCAGTACTTC.